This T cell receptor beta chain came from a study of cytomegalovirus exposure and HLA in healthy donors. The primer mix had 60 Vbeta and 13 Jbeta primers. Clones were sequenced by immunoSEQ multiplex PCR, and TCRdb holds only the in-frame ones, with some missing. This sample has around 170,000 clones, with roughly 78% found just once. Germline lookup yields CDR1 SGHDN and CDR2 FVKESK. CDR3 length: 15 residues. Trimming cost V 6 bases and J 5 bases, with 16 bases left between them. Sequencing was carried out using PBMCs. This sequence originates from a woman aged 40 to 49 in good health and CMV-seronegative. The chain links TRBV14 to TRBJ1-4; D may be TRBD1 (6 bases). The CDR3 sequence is CASSPQTGRNEKLFF. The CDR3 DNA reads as TGTGCCAGCAGTCCCCAGACAGGTCGGAATGAAAAACTGTTTTTT.